This T cell receptor beta chain emerged from a study of T cells in Graves' hyperthyroidism and ophthalmopathy. Orbital computed tomography and thyroid ultrasound, together with serum TRAb and thyroxine and clinical symptoms, were used for diagnoses. RNA transcripts yielded amplified TCR beta CDR3 regions. The HTBI primer set was used in a first-round RT-PCR of the TCR CDR3. A single record per CDR3 protein comes from TCRdb applying MiXCR to the multiplex PCR reads. Counted here are 500,000 to 650,000 distinct CDR3 sequences, about 20% occurring once; the ten biggest clones make up 47%. This CDR3 contains 15 residues. CDR1 and CDR2 from the germline V gene are MNHEY and SVGAGI. Trimming stripped 2 bases from V and 4 bases from J, with 15 bases between.

The chain couples TRBV6-5 to TRBJ2-7; possibly TRBD1 or TRBD2 for D (6 bases each). The receptor was isolated from a middle-aged man with Graves' ophthalmopathy. The sequenced sample was blood. CDR3: CASSYGGLIGYEQYF. The CDR3 DNA reads TGTGCCAGCAGTTACGGGGGGCTCATCGGGTACGAGCAGTACTTC.